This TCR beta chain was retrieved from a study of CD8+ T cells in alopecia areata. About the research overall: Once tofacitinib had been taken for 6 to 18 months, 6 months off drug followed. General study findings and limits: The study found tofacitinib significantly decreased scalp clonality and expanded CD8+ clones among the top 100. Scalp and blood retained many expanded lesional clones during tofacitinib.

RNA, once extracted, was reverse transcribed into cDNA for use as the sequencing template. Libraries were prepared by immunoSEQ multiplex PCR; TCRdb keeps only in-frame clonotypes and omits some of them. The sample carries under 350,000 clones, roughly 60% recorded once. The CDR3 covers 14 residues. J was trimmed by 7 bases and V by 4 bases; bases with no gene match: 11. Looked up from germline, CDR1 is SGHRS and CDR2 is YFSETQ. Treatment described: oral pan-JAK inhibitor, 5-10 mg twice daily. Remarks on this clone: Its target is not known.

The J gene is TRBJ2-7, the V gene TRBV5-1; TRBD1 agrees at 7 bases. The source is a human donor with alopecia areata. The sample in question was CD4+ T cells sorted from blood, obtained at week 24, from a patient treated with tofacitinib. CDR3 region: CASSARDSEIEQYF. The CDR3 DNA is TGCGCCAGCAGCGCCCGGGACAGTGAAATAGAGCAGTACTTC.